This T cell receptor beta chain was captured by sequencing in a study of shared clonotypes between healthy human individuals. From germline, CDR1 is MNHEY and CDR2 SMNVEV (reference sequence). V was shortened by 2 bases and J by 1 base, with 5 bases between the two germline ends. This CDR3 has 13 amino acids. Each PCR replicate run on unsorted PBMC took in roughly 0.3 ug DNA, around 30,000 T cell genomes. Assay used: immunoSEQ multiplex PCR; TCRdb lists only in-frame clones, some missing. The top ten clones hold approximately 12% of a sample with about 490,000 clones, 70% to 80% of them seen once. Sequences were obtained from PBMCs. The chain carries TRBV27 and TRBJ1-1; D uncertain. This TCR came from a woman aged 35 to 49 in good health. Some clones in this sample may be carry-over from other donors' samples. CDR3 sequence reads: CASSLTQNTEAFF. CDR3 in DNA: TGTGCCAGCAGTTTAACCCAGAACACTGAAGCTTTCTTT.